Listed below are T cell receptor beta chains from one sample, sequenced in a study of blood T cells in healthy people across ages. TCRdb analysed the 5' RACE reads with MiXCR anew, one entry per CDR3 protein. The sample holds 920,000 or so distinct CDR3 sequences; less than 50% are singletons and the top ten take approximately 17%. The specimen was blood. The receptors originated from a woman in her fifties or sixties in good health. The CDR3 runs from the conserved cysteine through the conserved F or W. Fields, in order: V gene, D gene, J gene, CDR3 protein. The D gene is left open where the match is weak.

TRBV5-1	TRBD2	TRBJ2-1	CASAAGGASSYNEQFF
TRBV5-4	TRBD1	TRBJ2-4	CASRSTGGRSRNEQYF
TRBV11-2	TRBD2	TRBJ2-5	CASSLVRGRGPAYNEQYF
TRBV6-1	-	TRBJ2-3	CASMGHTDTQYF
TRBV3-1	TRBD1	TRBJ2-1	CASSGTGLYNEQFF
TRBV6-2/TRBV6-3	TRBD1	TRBJ2-1	CASSPFRDRGTNEQFF
TRBV7-9	-	TRBJ2-5	CASSLEKTRETQYF
TRBV6-1	-	TRBJ1-2	CASSEAFGGSYGYTF
TRBV6-5	TRBD2	TRBJ2-1	CASSYGRLAGGQSYNEQFF
TRBV10-3	TRBD2	TRBJ2-1	CAISRSGSLDEQFF
TRBV7-2	-	TRBJ1-2	CASSLAGGMSGYTF
TRBV21-1	-	TRBJ2-7	CASRQPGLAGFYSYEQYF
TRBV7-9	-	TRBJ2-3	CASSSSGSTQYF
TRBV5-5	TRBD2	TRBJ2-5	CASSLDLAGARETQYF
TRBV6-5	TRBD2	TRBJ2-7	CASGTSGYEQYF
TRBV5-6	-	TRBJ2-3	CASSLRPGGADTQYF
TRBV6-2/TRBV6-3	TRBD1	TRBJ2-7	CASRAGGQNEQYF
TRBV12-3/TRBV12-4	TRBD1	TRBJ2-7	CASSLRTGGADEQYF
TRBV14	TRBD1	TRBJ2-7	CASSRGAGGHEQYF
TRBV21-1	-	TRBJ2-5	CASSTTGGETQYF
TRBV12-3/TRBV12-4	TRBD2	TRBJ2-3	CASSPPLAGVGTDMQYF
TRBV7-8	TRBD2	TRBJ2-1	CAGSPLPGLAYNEQFF
TRBV28	TRBD1	TRBJ2-5	CASSETGVGETQYF
TRBV7-9	TRBD1	TRBJ1-2	CASSIDRGYGYTF
TRBV5-1	-	TRBJ2-3	CASSLESRSTDTQYF
TRBV5-1	TRBD2	TRBJ2-7	CASSVERGSEAYEQYF
TRBV5-1	-	TRBJ2-3	CASSLAMRDTDTQYF
TRBV20-1	-	TRBJ2-1	CSASGGDIGYNEQFF
TRBV3-1	-	TRBJ2-1	CASSQEVKQGETQFF
TRBV29-1	-	TRBJ2-7	CSVEGQSYEQYF
TRBV20-1	-	TRBJ2-1	CSARDQGGRGGDEQFF
TRBV6-6	-	TRBJ1-2	CASSGTAGNYGYTF
TRBV12-3/TRBV12-4	TRBD1	TRBJ1-2	CASSLVGQGGTGYTF
TRBV20-1	TRBD2	TRBJ2-7	CSATSGSHEQYF
TRBV5-4	-	TRBJ2-5	CASSSRGIVETQYF
TRBV5-1	-	-	CASSQARGHEQYF
TRBV5-1	-	TRBJ2-5	CASSLEIQETQYF
TRBV14	TRBD1	TRBJ2-7	CASSHRQGVSYEQYF
TRBV20-1	-	TRBJ2-1	CSARRDAVASEQFF
TRBV5-1	-	TRBJ2-5	CASRYFSTGEETQYF
TRBV20-1	-	TRBJ2-7	CSARDLMRLEQYF
TRBV12-3/TRBV12-4	TRBD1	TRBJ1-5	CASSSDRDNQPQHF
TRBV10-3	TRBD2	-	CAISEGRAGGQTQYF
TRBV12-3/TRBV12-4	-	TRBJ2-1	CASSQLQGPKFF
TRBV27	-	TRBJ1-4	CASSPRTGILFF
TRBV15	-	TRBJ2-1	CATSRDGGYNEQFF
TRBV20-1	TRBD1	TRBJ1-2	CSARTSGTDHYGYTF
TRBV20-1	-	TRBJ2-1	CSGVAVITNEQFF
TRBV4-2	TRBD1	TRBJ2-7	CASSRTGTYEQYF
TRBV4-1	-	TRBJ2-3	CASSQWPSAFGDTQYF
TRBV28	TRBD1	TRBJ2-1	CASSFPGQGGDYRFYNEQFF
TRBV27	-	TRBJ1-2	CASSSLDRQGGGYTF
TRBV29-1	-	TRBJ1-5	CSVAEGWGGSQPQHF
TRBV29-1	TRBD1	TRBJ1-4	CSAGGIGRGEKLFF
TRBV25-1	TRBD2	TRBJ2-7	CASSESLAGVHEQYF